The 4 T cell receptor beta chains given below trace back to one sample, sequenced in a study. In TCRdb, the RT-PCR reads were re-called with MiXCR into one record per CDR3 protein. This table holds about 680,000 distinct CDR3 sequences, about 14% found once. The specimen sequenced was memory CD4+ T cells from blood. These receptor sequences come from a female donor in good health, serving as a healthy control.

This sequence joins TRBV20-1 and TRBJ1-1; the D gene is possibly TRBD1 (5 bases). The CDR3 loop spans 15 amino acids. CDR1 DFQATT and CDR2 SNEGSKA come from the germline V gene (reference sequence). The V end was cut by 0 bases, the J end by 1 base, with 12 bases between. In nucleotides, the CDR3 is TGCAGTGCTAGAGATCGGGGGAAGGGGAACACTGAAGCTTTCTTT. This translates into CSARDRGKGNTEAFF.

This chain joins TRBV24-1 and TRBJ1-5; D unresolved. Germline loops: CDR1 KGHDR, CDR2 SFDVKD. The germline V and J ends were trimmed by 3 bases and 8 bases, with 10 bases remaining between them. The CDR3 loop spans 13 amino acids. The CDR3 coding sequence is TGTGCCACCAGTGATCTTGGACGGGAGCCCCAGCATTTT. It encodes CATSDLGREPQHF.

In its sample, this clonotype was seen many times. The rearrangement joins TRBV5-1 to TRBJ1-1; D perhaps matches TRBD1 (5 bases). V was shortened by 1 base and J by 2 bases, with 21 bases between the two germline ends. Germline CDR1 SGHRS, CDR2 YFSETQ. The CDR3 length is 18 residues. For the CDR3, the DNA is TGCGCCAGCAGCTTGAGTCTTGTTACAGGCCGATCCAACACTGAAGCTTTCTTT. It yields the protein CASSLSLVTGRSNTEAFF. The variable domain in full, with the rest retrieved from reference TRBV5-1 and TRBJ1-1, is KAGVTQTPRYLIKTRGQQVTLSCSPISGHRSVSWYQQTPGQGLQFLFEYFSETQRNKGNFPGRFSGRQFSNSRSEMNVSTLELGDSALYLCASSLSLVTGRSNTEAFFGQGTRLTVV.

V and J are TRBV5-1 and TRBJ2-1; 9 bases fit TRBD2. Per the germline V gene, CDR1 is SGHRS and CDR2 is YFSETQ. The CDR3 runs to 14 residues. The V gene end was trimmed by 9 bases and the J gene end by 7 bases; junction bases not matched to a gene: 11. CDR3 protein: CATVGLAGNNEQFF. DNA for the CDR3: TGCGCCACCGTGGGACTAGCCGGGAATAATGAGCAGTTCTTC.